Detailed here is one TCR beta chain. The table lists this clonotype with many counts. Which antigen it targets is not known. Base-call qualities are not available, and no considerably larger clone is one nucleotide away. TCRdb lists the instrument as Illumina HiSeq 2500. Quantitative 5'-RACE with molecular barcodes was used to prepare TCR beta libraries. On the authors' methods: To identify disease-linked TCR variants, a new computational method was used, one built on a probabilistic model of VDJ rearrangement. TCRdb redid the processing of the public reads, applying fastp at Q25 and MiXCR, and retained in-frame beta chains. Every entry covers one CDR3 protein and lists the most common genes and DNA from its rows. TCRdb, rather than the study authors, made the V and J calls. Counted in this sample were some 240,000 distinct CDR3 sequences; 7% to 8% of them appeared once. 11% to 15% of the sample lies in the top ten.

V loses 4 bases of germline sequence and J loses 3 bases, and the interval between the two ends is 15 bases. The CDR3 numbers 15 residues from cysteine through phenylalanine. Just the 45-base CDR3 DNA is kept, in frame starting at base 1. Based on the germline V gene, the CDR1 and CDR2 sequences are MNHNS and SASEGT. This sample was taken from a study of CD8 T cells in ankylosing spondylitis (TCRdb year 2017). Regarding the study in general: The study set out to find disease-linked TCR variants by profiling T cell receptor beta repertoires in ankylosing spondylitis patients and healthy donors. The full study cohort comprised around 25 ankylosing spondylitis patients and over a hundred healthy donors. Peripheral blood samples were taken, and synovial fluid was additionally collected from ankylosing spondylitis patients. The study at large found these results: Some of the motif variants had been reported before in the synovial fluid and blood of reactive arthritis patients, a finding that suggests common disease-initiation mechanisms. A TCR beta motif made up of several highly homologous amino acid variants appeared to be characteristic of blood from ankylosing spondylitis patients. The disease-linked clones were reported as significantly enriched in matched synovial fluid samples from ankylosing spondylitis patients. In peripheral blood, the disease-linked clones were found at relatively low frequencies and had a CD8+ phenotype.

The receptor was derived from a male donor with ankylosing spondylitis. Sequences were obtained from blood, either unsorted or a sorted T cell fraction (not recorded which). Recombination connected TRBV6-1 to TRBJ1-2; matching of 6 bases hints at TRBD1 as the D gene. The DNA sequence is as follows: TGTGCCAGCAGTGTGGGCCCTTCAGGGGACTATGGCTACACCTTC. Its translation is CASSVGPSGDYGYTF.